The 2 T cell receptor beta chains below come from one sample, sequenced in a study of blood T cell repertoires in COVID-19. The protocol was immunoSEQ multiplex PCR, while the TCRdb copy is restricted to in-frame clones and leaves out a portion. In the table there are 60,000 to 70,000 clones, 86% of which are singletons. Sequencing input: peripheral blood. These receptors came from a man aged 45-65 years with active COVID-19.

The genes are TRBV7-8 and TRBJ2-5; D uncertain. The germline V gene has CDR1 SGHVS and CDR2 FQNEAQ. This CDR3 is built from 11 residues. V lost 5 bases and J 5 bases, leaving 6 bases between the germline ends. Written as DNA, the CDR3 is TGTGCCAGCAGCCCCAGGGAGACCCAGTACTTC. Translation: CASSPRETQYF.

As DNA, the CDR3 is TGTGCCAGCAGCTTAGGGCAGAATTACGAGCAGTACTTC. This gives the protein CASSLGQNYEQYF. The V gene is TRBV7-2, the J gene TRBJ2-7; D gene uncertain. CDR3 length: 13 amino acids. The germline V gene encodes CDR1 SGHTA and CDR2 FQGNSA. V gave up 1 base and J gave up 4 bases, with 8 bases separating them.